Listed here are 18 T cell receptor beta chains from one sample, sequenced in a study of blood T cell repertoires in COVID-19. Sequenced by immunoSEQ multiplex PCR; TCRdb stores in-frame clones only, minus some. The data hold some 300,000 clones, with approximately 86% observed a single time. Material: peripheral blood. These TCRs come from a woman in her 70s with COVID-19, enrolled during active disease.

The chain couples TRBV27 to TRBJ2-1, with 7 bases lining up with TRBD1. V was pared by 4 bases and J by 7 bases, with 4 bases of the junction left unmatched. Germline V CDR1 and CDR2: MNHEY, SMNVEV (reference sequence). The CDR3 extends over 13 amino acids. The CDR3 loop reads CASSWDSQNEQFF. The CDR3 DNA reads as TGTGCCAGCAGTTGGGACAGTCAGAATGAGCAGTTCTTC.

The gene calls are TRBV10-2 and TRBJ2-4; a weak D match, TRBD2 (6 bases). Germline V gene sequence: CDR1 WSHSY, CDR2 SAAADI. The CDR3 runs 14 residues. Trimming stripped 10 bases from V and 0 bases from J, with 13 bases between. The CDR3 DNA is TGCGCCACCAGGGACTCGCTAGCCAAAAACATTCAGTACTTC. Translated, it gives CATRDSLAKNIQYF.

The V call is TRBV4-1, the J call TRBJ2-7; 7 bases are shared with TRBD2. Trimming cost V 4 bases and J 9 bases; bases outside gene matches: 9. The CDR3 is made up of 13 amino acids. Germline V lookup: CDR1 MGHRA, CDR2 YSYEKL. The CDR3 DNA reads TGCGCCAGCAGCCGAGGACTAGAACGAGTGCAGTACTTC. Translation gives CASSRGLERVQYF.

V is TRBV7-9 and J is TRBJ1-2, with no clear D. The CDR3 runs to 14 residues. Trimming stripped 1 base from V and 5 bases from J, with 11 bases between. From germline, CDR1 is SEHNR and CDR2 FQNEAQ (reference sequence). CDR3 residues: CASSLEKSRYGYTF. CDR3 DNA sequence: TGTGCCAGCAGCTTAGAGAAGAGTCGGTATGGCTACACCTTC.

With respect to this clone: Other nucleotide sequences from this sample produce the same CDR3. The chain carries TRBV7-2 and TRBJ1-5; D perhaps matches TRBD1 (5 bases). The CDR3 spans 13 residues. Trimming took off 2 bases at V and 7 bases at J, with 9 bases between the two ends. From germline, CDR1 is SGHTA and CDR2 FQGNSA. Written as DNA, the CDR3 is TGTGCCAGCAGCTTAACAGGTGGACAGCCCCAGCATTTT. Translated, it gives CASSLTGGQPQHF.

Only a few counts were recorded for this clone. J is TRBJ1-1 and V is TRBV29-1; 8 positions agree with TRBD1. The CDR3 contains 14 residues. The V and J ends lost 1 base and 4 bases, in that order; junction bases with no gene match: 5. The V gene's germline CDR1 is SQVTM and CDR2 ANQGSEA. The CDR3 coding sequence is TGCAGCGTTGAAGCCTGGACAGGGAGCACTGAAGCTTTCTTT. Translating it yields CSVEAWTGSTEAFF. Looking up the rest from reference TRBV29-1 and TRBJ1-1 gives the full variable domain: SAVISQKPSRDICQRGTSLTIQCQVDSQVTMMFWYRQQPGQSLTLIATANQGSEATYESGFVIDKFPISRPNLTFSTLTVSNMSPEDSSIYLCSVEAWTGSTEAFFGQGTRLTVV.

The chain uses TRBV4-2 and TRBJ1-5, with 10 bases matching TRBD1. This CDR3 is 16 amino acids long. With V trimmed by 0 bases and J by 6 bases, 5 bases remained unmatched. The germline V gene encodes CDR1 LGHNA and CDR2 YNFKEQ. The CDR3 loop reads CASSQDQGTGVQPQHF. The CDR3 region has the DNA TGTGCCAGCAGCCAAGATCAAGGGACAGGGGTTCAGCCCCAGCATTTT.

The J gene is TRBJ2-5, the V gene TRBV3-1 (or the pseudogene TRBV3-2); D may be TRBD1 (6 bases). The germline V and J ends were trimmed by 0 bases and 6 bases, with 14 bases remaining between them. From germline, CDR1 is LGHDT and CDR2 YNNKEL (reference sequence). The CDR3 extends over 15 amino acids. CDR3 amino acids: CASSQDWAGVKTQYF. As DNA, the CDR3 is TGTGCCAGCAGCCAAGATTGGGCAGGGGTTAAGACCCAGTACTTC.

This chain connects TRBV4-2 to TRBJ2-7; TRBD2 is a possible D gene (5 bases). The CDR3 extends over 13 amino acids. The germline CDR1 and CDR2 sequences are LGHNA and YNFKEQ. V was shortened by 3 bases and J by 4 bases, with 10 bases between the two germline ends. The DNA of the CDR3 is TGTGCCAGCAGCCATGCGACGGGGTACGAGCAGTACTTC. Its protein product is CASSHATGYEQYF.

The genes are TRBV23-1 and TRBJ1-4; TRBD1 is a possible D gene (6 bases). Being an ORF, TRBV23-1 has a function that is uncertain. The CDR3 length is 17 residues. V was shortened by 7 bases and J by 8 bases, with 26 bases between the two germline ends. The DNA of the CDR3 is TGCGCCAGCATCCTAGGACAGTACTTTTCAGCCGAGGAAAAACTGTTTTTT. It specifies CASILGQYFSAEEKLFF.

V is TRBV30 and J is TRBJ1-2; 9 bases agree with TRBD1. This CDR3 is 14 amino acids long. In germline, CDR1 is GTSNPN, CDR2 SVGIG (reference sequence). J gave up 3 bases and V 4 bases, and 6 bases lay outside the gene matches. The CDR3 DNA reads TGTGCCTGGAAGCCACAGGGGGCTTACTATGGCTACACCTTC. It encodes CAWKPQGAYYGYTF.

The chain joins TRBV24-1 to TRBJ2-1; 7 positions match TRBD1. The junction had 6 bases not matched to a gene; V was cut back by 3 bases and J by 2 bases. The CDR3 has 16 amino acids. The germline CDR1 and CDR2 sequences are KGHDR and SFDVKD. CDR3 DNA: TGTGCCACCAGTGATCGTTGGGACAGCACCTACAATGAGCAGTTCTTC. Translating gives CATSDRWDSTYNEQFF.

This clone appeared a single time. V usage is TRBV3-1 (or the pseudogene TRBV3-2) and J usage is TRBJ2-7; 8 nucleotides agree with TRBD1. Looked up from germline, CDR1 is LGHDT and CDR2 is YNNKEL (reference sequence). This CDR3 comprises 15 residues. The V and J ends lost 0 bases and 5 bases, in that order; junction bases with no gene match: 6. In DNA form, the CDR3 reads TGTGCCAGCAGCCAAGAGGACAGGGTAAACGACGAGCAGTACTTC. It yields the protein CASSQEDRVNDEQYF.

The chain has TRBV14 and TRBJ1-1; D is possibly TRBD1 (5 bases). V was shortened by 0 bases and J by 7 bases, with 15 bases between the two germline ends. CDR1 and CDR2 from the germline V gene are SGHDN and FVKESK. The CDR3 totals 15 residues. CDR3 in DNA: TGTGCCAGCAGCCAAGAGAAGGTCCTAGGGGATGAAGCTTTCTTT. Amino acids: CASSQEKVLGDEAFF.

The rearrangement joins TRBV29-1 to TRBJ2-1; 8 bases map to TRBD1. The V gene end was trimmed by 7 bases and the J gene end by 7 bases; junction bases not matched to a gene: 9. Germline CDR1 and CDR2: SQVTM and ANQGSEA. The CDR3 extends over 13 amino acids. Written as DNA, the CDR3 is TGCAGCGCCTCGGGACAGGATTGGAATGAGCAGTTCTTC. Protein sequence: CSASGQDWNEQFF.

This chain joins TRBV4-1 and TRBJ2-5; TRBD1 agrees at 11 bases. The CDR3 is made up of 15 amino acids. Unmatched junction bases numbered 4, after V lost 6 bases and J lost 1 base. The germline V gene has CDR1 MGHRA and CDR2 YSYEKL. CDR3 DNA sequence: TGCGCCAGCAGTGGGACAGGGGGATTCCAAGAGACCCAGTACTTC. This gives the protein CASSGTGGFQETQYF.

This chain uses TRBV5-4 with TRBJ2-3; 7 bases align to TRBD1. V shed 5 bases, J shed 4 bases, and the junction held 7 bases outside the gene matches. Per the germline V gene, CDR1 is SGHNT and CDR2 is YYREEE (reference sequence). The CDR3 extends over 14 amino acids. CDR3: CASRSQTGPDTQYF. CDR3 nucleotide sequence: TGTGCCAGCAGATCCCAGACAGGGCCAGATACGCAGTATTTT. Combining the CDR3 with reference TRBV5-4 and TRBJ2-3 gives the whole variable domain ETGVTQSPTHLIKTRGQQVTLRCSSQSGHNTVSWYQQALGQGPQFIFQYYREEENGRGNFPPRFSGLQFPNYSSELNVNALELDDSALYLCASRSQTGPDTQYFGPGTRLTVL.

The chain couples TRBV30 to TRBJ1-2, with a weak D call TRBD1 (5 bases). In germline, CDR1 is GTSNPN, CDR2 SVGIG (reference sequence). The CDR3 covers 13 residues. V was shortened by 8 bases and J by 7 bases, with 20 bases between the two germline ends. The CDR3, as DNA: TGTGCCCACGGGCGGGGCCTCTTGCCTGGCTACACCTTC. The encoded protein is CAHGRGLLPGYTF. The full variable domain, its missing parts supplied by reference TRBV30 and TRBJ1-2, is SQTIHQWPATLVQPVGSPLSLECTVEGTSNPNLYWYRQAAGRGLQLLFYSVGIGQISSEVPQNLSASRPQDRQFILSSKKLLLSDSGFYLCAHGRGLLPGYTFGSGTRLTVV.